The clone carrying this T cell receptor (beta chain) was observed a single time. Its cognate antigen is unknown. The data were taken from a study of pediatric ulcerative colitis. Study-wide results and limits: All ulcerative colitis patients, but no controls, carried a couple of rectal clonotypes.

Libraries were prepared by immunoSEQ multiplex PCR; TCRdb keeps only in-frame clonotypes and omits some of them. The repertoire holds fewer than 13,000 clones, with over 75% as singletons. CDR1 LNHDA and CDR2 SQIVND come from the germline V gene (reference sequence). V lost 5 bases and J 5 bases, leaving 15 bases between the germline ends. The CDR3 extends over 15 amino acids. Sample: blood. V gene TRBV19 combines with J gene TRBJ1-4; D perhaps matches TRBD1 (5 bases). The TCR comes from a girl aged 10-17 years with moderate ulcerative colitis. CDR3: CASSVSGAANEKLFF. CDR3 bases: TGTGCCAGTAGTGTGAGCGGGGCTGCAAATGAAAAACTGTTTTTT.